This T cell receptor beta chain appears in the sequencing data of a study of response to subunit inactivated influenza vaccine. TCRdb reprocessed the RT-PCR reads via MiXCR and lists one record per CDR3 protein. The table records 200,000 to 300,000 distinct CDR3 sequences, approximately 12% of them present only once. J was trimmed by 4 bases and V by 6 bases; bases with no gene match: 9. Germline CDR1 MNHEY, CDR2 SVGEGT. The CDR3 consists of 15 residues. The receptor's source is a man aged 50 or older who received an inactivated influenza vaccine. This sequence joins TRBV6-2 or TRBV6-3 and TRBJ2-1; 7 bases fit TRBD2. Sequencing was performed on non-naive T cells sorted from PBMCs, taken roughly 2 weeks before vaccination. CDR3 DNA: TGTGCCAGCAGCCCGGTGGGGGGGGTTTACAATGAGCAGTTCTTC. It specifies CASSPVGGVYNEQFF.